These 12 T cell receptor beta chains originate from one sample sequenced in a study of shared clonotypes between healthy human individuals. Sequenced by immunoSEQ multiplex PCR; TCRdb stores in-frame clones only, minus some. The repertoire holds hundreds of thousands of clones, with around 74% as singletons. Specimen: memory CD4+ T cells sorted from blood. Described subset: CD45RA-negative fraction. The source is a woman in her thirties in good health.

V usage is TRBV5-1 and J usage is TRBJ2-5, with TRBD2 identical over 12 bases. The CDR3 length is 15 residues. Germline CDR1 and CDR2: SGHRS and YFSETQ. V dropped 5 bases and J dropped 2; count of bases not matched to a gene: 4. Here the CDR3 reads CASRPGLAGQETQYF. The CDR3, as DNA: TGCGCCAGCAGACCTGGACTAGCGGGGCAAGAGACCCAGTACTTC.

The chain has TRBV7-8 and TRBJ1-5; possibly TRBD1 for D (6 bases). The V end was cut by 2 bases, the J end by 10 bases, with 33 bases between. The CDR3 runs 20 residues. Germline CDR1 SGHVS, CDR2 FQNEAQ. CDR3 in amino acids: CASSLSGGSGVGTNSRPQHF. CDR3 nucleotides: TGTGCCAGCAGCTTAAGTGGGGGCAGCGGAGTGGGAACGAATTCCAGACCCCAGCATTTT.

Turning to this clone: At one of its ends the junction is not consistent with the germline gene, which may arise from a read error. The V call is TRBV15, the J call TRBJ1-1; a possible D gene is TRBD1 (5 bases). There are 15 residues in the CDR3. CDR1 and CDR2 from the germline V gene are LNHNV and YYDKDF (reference sequence). The CDR3 spells CATSGDRLYSTEAFF. CDR3 nucleotides: TGTGCCACCAGCGGAGACAGACTTTATAGCACTGAAGCTTTCTTT.

This chain links TRBV29-1 with TRBJ1-1; weak D call: TRBD1 (5 bases). With 3 bases removed from V and 5 bases from J, the gap between germline ends came to 13 bases. CDR3 length: 13 residues. Germline CDR1 is SQVTM and CDR2 is ANQGSEA. For the CDR3, the DNA is TGCAGCGTTGATCCGGCAGGGCGGACTGAAGCTTTCTTT. Protein: CSVDPAGRTEAFF.

V is TRBV5-6 and J is TRBJ1-1; D remains unclear. CDR1 and CDR2 from the germline V gene are SGHDT and YYEEEE. The V end lost 2 bases, the J end lost 4 bases, and 18 bases lay between the germline ends. This CDR3 region has 16 residues. The CDR3 protein is CASSFGFMGDATEAFF. The CDR3 nucleotides are TGTGCCAGCAGCTTCGGGTTCATGGGAGATGCCACTGAAGCTTTCTTT. Combining the CDR3 with reference TRBV5-6 and TRBJ1-1 gives the whole variable domain DAGVTQSPTHLIKTRGQQVTLRCSPKSGHDTVSWYQQALGQGPQFIFQYYEEEERQRGNFPDRFSGHQFPNYSSELNVNALLLGDSALYLCASSFGFMGDATEAFFGQGTRLTVV.

This clone was picked up a small number of times. The rearrangement joins TRBV2 to TRBJ1-6, with unresolved D. V gave up 1 base and J gave up 2 bases, with 6 bases separating them. Germline values: CDR1 SNHLY, CDR2 FYNNEI. The CDR3 extends over 15 amino acids. The DNA of the CDR3 is TGTGCCAGCAGTGAAGACAGAACCTATAATTCACCCCTCCACTTT. Translating gives CASSEDRTYNSPLHF.

About this clone itself: A read error is likely here: a far larger clone is one base away. This chain's CDR3 is CTSSYSTDTQYF. In DNA, the CDR3 is TGCACCAGCAGTTATAGCACAGATACGCAGTATTTT. The chain joins TRBV10-1 to TRBJ2-3; D gene ambiguous. The CDR3 has 12 residues. The germline V gene has CDR1 WNHNN and CDR2 SYGVQD (reference sequence).

The J gene is TRBJ2-7, the V gene TRBV5-1, with D unclear. Per the germline V gene, CDR1 is SGHRS and CDR2 is YFSETQ. The V gene lost 0 bases and the J gene lost 4 bases, with 8 bases spanning the gap. CDR3 length: 13 residues. Here the CDR3 DNA reads TGCGCCAGCAGCTTGGCCCATTCGTACGAGCAGTACTTC. As protein: CASSLAHSYEQYF.

This chain connects TRBV6-1 to TRBJ2-3; 8 bases match TRBD1. This CDR3 is 15 amino acids long. The germline V gene has CDR1 MNHNS and CDR2 SASEGT. J lost 1 base, V lost 6 bases, and 6 bases had no gene match. CDR3 residues: CASSDPGQGTDTQYF. The CDR3 DNA is TGTGCCAGCAGCGATCCGGGACAGGGCACAGATACGCAGTATTTT.

V gene TRBV27 combines with J gene TRBJ2-7, with D possibly being TRBD2 (5 bases). Trimming left V 6 bases short and J 6 bases short, with 9 bases between. Per germline, CDR1 MNHEY and CDR2 SMNVEV (reference sequence). This CDR3 has 11 amino acids. CDR3 sequence: CASSLAGEQYF. The CDR3 coding sequence is TGTGCCAGCAGCCTAGCTGGCGAGCAGTACTTC.

V and J are TRBV7-9 and TRBJ1-1, with a weak D call TRBD1 (6 bases). The CDR3 extends over 13 amino acids. Germline V gene sequence: CDR1 SEHNR, CDR2 FQNEAQ (reference sequence). V lost 7 bases, J lost 1 base, and 10 bases lay in between. CDR3 sequence reads: CASTGGGNTEAFF. In DNA form, the CDR3 reads TGTGCCAGCACCGGAGGGGGGAACACTGAAGCTTTCTTT.

Details on this clone: Other DNA sequences in this sample translate to the same CDR3. V usage is TRBV2 and J usage is TRBJ1-1; D gene uncertain. The CDR3 is 13 amino acids. CDR1 is SNHLY, CDR2 FYNNEI, per germline. With 2 bases removed from V and 0 bases from J, the gap between germline ends came to 4 bases. The CDR3 here is CASSENLNTEAFF. As DNA, the CDR3 is TGTGCCAGCAGTGAAAACCTGAACACTGAAGCTTTCTTT.